Below, one T cell receptor (beta chain) is given with its context. This entry is derived from a study of blood T cell repertoires in COVID-19. Looking at the study overall: Whether acute or convalescent, the COVID-19 samples came from the United States, Italy and Spain.

It was during active infection that Seattle patients were enrolled and then longitudinally followed. Original processing methods: Reference gene primer amplification gave nucleated cell count estimates. The protocol was immunoSEQ multiplex PCR, while the TCRdb copy is restricted to in-frame clones and leaves out a portion. D and trimming come from the DNA, and the V and J calls and clone size come from that table. The data hold 400,000 to 450,000 clones, with about 87% observed a single time. Sequenced sample: peripheral blood. The clonotype was recovered from a woman aged 50 to 60 with COVID-19, enrolled during active disease.

The chain's CDR3 is CASSPGQYSNQPQHF. The CDR3 DNA reads as TGTGCCAGCAGCCCGGGACAGTATAGCAATCAGCCCCAGCATTTT. V is TRBV3-1 (or the pseudogene TRBV3-2) and J is TRBJ1-5; 7 nucleotides match TRBD1. Germline lookup yields CDR1 LGHDT and CDR2 YNNKEL (reference sequence). J gave up 0 bases and V 4 bases, and 3 bases lay outside the gene matches. The CDR3 spans 15 residues.